One sample yielded the 13 T cell receptor beta chains listed below, sequenced in a study of cytomegalovirus exposure and HLA in healthy donors. Use of 60 Vbeta and 13 Jbeta primers characterized the PCR. Assay: immunoSEQ multiplex PCR; the TCRdb copy retains only in-frame clones and omits some. This sample has approximately 70,000 clones, with around four fifths found just once. The sample comprised PBMCs. The source is a man aged 35 to 55 in good health and CMV-seronegative.

The chain couples TRBV4-2 to TRBJ2-3, with 7 bases lining up with TRBD2. The length of the CDR3 is 16 residues. Germline CDR1 and CDR2: LGHNA and YNFKEQ. The V and J ends lost 0 bases and 0 bases, in that order; junction bases with no gene match: 3. The CDR3: CASSQERGLSTDTQYF. Here the CDR3 DNA reads TGTGCCAGCAGCCAAGAAAGGGGACTAAGCACAGATACGCAGTATTTT.

V and J are TRBV18 and TRBJ1-1; 8 bases match TRBD1. V lost 5 bases, J lost 1 base, and 3 bases stayed unmatched. The CDR3 runs 14 residues. Germline CDR1 is KGHSH and CDR2 is LQKENI. CDR3 protein: CASSFGTGNTEAFF. CDR3 sequence (DNA): TGTGCCAGCTCATTCGGGACAGGGAACACTGAAGCTTTCTTT.

This chain joins TRBV14 and TRBJ1-2, with D unresolved. V shed 5 bases and J shed 2 bases, with 9 bases lying between them. The CDR3 loop spans 13 amino acids. CDR1 SGHDN and CDR2 FVKESK come from the germline V gene. The CDR3 DNA reads as TGTGCCAGCAGCGTAGACAAGAACTATGGCTACACCTTC. Its protein product is CASSVDKNYGYTF.

The chain links TRBV5-1 to TRBJ2-1; 11 positions agree with TRBD1. Trimming at V came to 4 bases and at J to 6 bases, leaving 3 bases not matched to a gene. Germline-derived CDR1 and CDR2 are SGHRS and YFSETQ. CDR3 size: 14 residues. The CDR3 DNA reads TGCGCCAGCAGCGCCGGGACAGGGGGCAATGAGCAGTTCTTC. This sequence encodes CASSAGTGGNEQFF. Full variable domain (outside the CDR3, taken from reference TRBV5-1 and TRBJ2-1): KAGVTQTPRYLIKTRGQQVTLSCSPISGHRSVSWYQQTPGQGLQFLFEYFSETQRNKGNFPGRFSGRQFSNSRSEMNVSTLELGDSALYLCASSAGTGGNEQFFGPGTRLTVL.

The chain combines TRBV5-4 with TRBJ2-1; 10 bases are shared with TRBD2. Looked up from germline, CDR1 is SGHNT and CDR2 is YYREEE (reference sequence). The CDR3 runs to 15 residues. Trimming cost V 0 bases and J 7 bases; bases outside gene matches: 4. Here the CDR3 DNA reads TGTGCCAGCAGCTTGGCCGCTAGCGGGAGTAATGAGCAGTTCTTC. The encoded protein is CASSLAASGSNEQFF.

V and J are TRBV28 and TRBJ1-4; tentatively, D is TRBD1 (5 bases). Germline V gene lookup returns CDR1 MDHEN and CDR2 SYDVKM. The CDR3 spans 14 residues. Trimming cost V 5 bases and J 8 bases, with 15 bases left between them. The CDR3 protein is CASSARGVGEKLFF. CDR3 nucleotide sequence: TGTGCCAGCAGTGCCCGGGGGGTGGGAGAAAAACTGTTTTTT.

This clone was detected once. J is TRBJ1-6 and V is TRBV19; a possible D gene is TRBD1 (5 bases). This CDR3 has 15 residues. V shed 6 bases and J shed 3 bases, with 12 bases lying between them. CDR1 is LNHDA and CDR2 is SQIVND in the germline V gene (reference sequence). The CDR3 DNA follows: TGTGCCAGTAGAACCGGACACCACTATAATTCACCCCTCCACTTT. Translated, it gives CASRTGHHYNSPLHF. Complete variable domain (other parts from reference TRBV19 and TRBJ1-6): DGGITQSPKYLFRKEGQNVTLSCEQNLNHDAMYWYRQDPGQGLRLIYYSQIVNDFQKGDIAEGYSVSREKKESFPLTVTSAQKNPTAFYLCASRTGHHYNSPLHFGNGTRLTVT.

This clone was seen a handful of times. The J gene is TRBJ1-5, the V gene TRBV2; D gene uncertain. Trimming removed 1 base at V and 4 bases at J, with 11 bases between. The CDR3 has 15 amino acids. Germline CDR1 is SNHLY and CDR2 is FYNNEI. In nucleotides, the CDR3 is TGTGCCAGCAGTGAAGGGCCAGGTAAAAATCAGCCCCAGCATTTT. The encoded protein is CASSEGPGKNQPQHF. The variable domain in full, with the rest retrieved from reference TRBV2 and TRBJ1-5, is EPEVTQTPSHQVTQMGQEVILRCVPISNHLYFYWYRQILGQKVEFLVSFYNNEISEKSEIFDDQFSVERPDGSNFTLKIRSTKLEDSAMYFCASSEGPGKNQPQHFGDGTRLSIL.

This chain links TRBV4-1 with TRBJ2-2; TRBD2 agrees at 7 bases. This CDR3 contains 14 residues. Germline V gene data show CDR1 as MGHRA and CDR2 as YSYEKL. Losses at the gene ends were 4 bases for V and 5 bases for J; bases not matched to a gene: 4. In DNA, the CDR3 is TGCGCCAGCAGCCTCGCTAGCGGAACCGGGGAGCTGTTTTTT. This codes for CASSLASGTGELFF.

The chain joins TRBV2 to TRBJ2-7, with 8 bases identical to TRBD2. With V trimmed by 2 bases and J by 3 bases, 3 bases remained unmatched. Germline CDR1 is SNHLY and CDR2 is FYNNEI. The CDR3 has 14 residues. Written as DNA, the CDR3 is TGTGCCAGCAGTGAAAGGAGCGGGGGCTACGAGCAGTACTTC. Its protein product is CASSERSGGYEQYF. The variable domain in full, with the rest retrieved from reference TRBV2 and TRBJ2-7, is EPEVTQTPSHQVTQMGQEVILRCVPISNHLYFYWYRQILGQKVEFLVSFYNNEISEKSEIFDDQFSVERPDGSNFTLKIRSTKLEDSAMYFCASSERSGGYEQYFGPGTRLTVT.

This rearrangement joins TRBV6-5 to TRBJ2-1; TRBD1 matches at 10 bases. V dropped 6 bases and J dropped 2; count of bases not matched to a gene: 4. Germline lookup yields CDR1 MNHEY and CDR2 SVGAGI. The CDR3 runs 15 residues. Here the CDR3 reads CASRPGQGTYNEQFF. CDR3 nucleotide sequence: TGTGCCAGCAGACCGGGACAGGGGACCTACAATGAGCAGTTCTTC.

This clone was counted only a few times. The chain uses TRBV5-1 and TRBJ2-7, with D maybe TRBD2 (5 bases). The CDR3 runs 16 residues. V dropped 1 base and J dropped 0 bases, with 14 bases sitting between them. CDR1 is SGHRS, CDR2 YFSETQ, per germline. CDR3 loop: CASSLTGAGASYEQYF. The DNA of the CDR3 is TGCGCCAGCAGCTTGACTGGTGCGGGTGCCTCCTACGAGCAGTACTTC. Full variable domain (remainder filled in from reference TRBV5-1 and TRBJ2-7): KAGVTQTPRYLIKTRGQQVTLSCSPISGHRSVSWYQQTPGQGLQFLFEYFSETQRNKGNFPGRFSGRQFSNSRSEMNVSTLELGDSALYLCASSLTGAGASYEQYFGPGTRLTVT.

The CDR3 loop reads CASRGKLAGTGELFF. The CDR3 DNA follows: TGCGCCAGCAGGGGTAAACTAGCGGGGACCGGGGAGCTGTTTTTT. The chain is built from TRBV10-2 and TRBJ2-2; the match to TRBD2 covers 10 bases. V lost 6 bases, J lost 5 bases, and 6 bases stayed unmatched. CDR1 and CDR2 from the germline V gene are WSHSY and SAAADI. The CDR3 spans 15 residues.